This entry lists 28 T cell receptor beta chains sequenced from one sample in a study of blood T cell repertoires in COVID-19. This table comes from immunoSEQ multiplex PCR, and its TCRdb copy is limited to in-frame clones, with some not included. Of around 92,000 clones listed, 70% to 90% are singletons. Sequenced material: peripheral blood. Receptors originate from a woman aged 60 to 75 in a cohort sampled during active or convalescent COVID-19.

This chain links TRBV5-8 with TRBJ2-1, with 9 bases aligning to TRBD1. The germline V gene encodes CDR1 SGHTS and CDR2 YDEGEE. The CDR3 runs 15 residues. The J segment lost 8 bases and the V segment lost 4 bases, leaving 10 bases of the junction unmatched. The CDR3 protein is CASSLPGQGMDEQFF. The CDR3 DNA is TGTGCCAGCAGCCTACCGGGACAGGGAATGGATGAGCAGTTCTTC.

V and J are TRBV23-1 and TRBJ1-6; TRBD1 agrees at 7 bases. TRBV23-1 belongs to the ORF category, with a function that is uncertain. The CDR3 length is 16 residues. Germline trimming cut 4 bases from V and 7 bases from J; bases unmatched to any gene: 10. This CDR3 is CASSLWEGGGNSPLHF. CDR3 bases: TGCGCCAGCAGTCTTTGGGAAGGGGGCGGCAATTCACCCCTCCACTTT.

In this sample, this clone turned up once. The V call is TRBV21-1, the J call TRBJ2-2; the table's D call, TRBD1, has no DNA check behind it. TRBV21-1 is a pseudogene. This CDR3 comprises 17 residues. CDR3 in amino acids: CASSKDEGTGDTGELFF. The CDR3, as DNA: TGTGCCAGCAGCAAAGATGAAGGGACAGGGGACACCGGGGAGCTGTTTTTT.

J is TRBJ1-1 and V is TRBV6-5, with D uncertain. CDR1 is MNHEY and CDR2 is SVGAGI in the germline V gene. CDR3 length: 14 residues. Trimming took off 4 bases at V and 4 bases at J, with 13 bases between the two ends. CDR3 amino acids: CASSLTSLGTEAFF. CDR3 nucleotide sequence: TGTGCCAGCAGTTTAACTAGTCTGGGCACTGAAGCTTTCTTT.

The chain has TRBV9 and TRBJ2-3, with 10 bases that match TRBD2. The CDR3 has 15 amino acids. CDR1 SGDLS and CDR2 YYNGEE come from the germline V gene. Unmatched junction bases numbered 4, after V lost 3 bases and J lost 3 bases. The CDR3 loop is CASSETAGGTDTQYF. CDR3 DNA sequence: TGTGCCAGCAGCGAGACAGCGGGAGGGACAGATACGCAGTATTTT.

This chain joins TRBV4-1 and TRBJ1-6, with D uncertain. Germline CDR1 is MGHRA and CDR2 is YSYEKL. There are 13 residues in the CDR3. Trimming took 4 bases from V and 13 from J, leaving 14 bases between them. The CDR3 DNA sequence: TGCGCCAGCAGCCCCTACCCAGGAGGGCCCCTCCACTTT. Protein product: CASSPYPGGPLHF.

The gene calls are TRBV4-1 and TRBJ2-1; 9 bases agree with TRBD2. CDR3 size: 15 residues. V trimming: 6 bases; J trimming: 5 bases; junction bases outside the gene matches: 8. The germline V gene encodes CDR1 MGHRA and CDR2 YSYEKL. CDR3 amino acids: CASRTPGLAHNEQFF. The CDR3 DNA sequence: TGCGCCAGCAGGACACCGGGACTAGCCCACAATGAGCAGTTCTTC.

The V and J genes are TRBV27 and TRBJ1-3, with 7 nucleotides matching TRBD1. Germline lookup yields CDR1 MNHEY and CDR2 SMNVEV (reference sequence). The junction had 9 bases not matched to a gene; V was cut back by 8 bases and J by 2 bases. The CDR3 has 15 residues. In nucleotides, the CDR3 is TGTGCCAGCCGGACCGGGACAGACGCTGGAAACACCATATATTTT. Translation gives CASRTGTDAGNTIYF.

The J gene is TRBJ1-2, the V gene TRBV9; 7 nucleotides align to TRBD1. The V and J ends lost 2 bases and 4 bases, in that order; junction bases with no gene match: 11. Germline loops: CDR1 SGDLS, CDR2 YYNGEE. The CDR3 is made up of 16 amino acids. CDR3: CASSVLGQARGYGYTF. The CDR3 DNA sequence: TGTGCCAGCAGCGTTCTTGGACAGGCCAGAGGCTATGGCTACACCTTC.

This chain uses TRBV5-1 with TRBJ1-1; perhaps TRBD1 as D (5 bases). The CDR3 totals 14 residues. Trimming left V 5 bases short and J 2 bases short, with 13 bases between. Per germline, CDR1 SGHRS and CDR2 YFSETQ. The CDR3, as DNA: TGCGCCAGCAGAACCGGGGGGGTTAACACTGAAGCTTTCTTT. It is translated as CASRTGGVNTEAFF.

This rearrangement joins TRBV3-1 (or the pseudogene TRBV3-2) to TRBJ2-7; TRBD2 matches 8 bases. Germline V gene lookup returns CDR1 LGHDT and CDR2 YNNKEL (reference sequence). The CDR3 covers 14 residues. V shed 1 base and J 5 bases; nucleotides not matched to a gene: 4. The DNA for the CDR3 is TGTGCCAGCAGCCAAGGACTAGCGACTAACGAGCAGTACTTC. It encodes CASSQGLATNEQYF.

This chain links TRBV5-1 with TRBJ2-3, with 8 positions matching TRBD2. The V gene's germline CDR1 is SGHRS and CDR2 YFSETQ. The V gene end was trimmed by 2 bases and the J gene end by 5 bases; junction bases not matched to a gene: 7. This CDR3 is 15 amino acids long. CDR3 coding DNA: TGCGCCAGCAGCTTCCGGGGGGGCGGTAAAGATACGCAGTATTTT. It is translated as CASSFRGGGKDTQYF. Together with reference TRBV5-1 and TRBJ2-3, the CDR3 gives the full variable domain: KAGVTQTPRYLIKTRGQQVTLSCSPISGHRSVSWYQQTPGQGLQFLFEYFSETQRNKGNFPGRFSGRQFSNSRSEMNVSTLELGDSALYLCASSFRGGGKDTQYFGPGTRLTVL.

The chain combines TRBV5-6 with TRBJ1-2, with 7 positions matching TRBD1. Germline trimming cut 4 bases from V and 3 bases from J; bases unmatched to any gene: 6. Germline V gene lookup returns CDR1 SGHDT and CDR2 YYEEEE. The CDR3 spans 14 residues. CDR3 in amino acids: CASSAIGQDYGYTF. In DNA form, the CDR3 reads TGTGCCAGCAGCGCAATAGGACAGGACTATGGCTACACCTTC.

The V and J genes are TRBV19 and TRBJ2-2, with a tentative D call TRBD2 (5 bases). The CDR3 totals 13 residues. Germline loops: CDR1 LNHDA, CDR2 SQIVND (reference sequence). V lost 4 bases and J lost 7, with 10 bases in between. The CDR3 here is CASSTGIGGELFF. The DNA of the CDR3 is TGTGCCAGTAGTACCGGGATTGGCGGGGAGCTGTTTTTT.

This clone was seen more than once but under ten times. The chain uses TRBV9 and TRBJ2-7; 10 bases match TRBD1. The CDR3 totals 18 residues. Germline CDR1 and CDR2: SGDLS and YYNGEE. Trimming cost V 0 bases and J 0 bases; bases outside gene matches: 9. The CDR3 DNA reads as TGTGCCAGCAGCGTAGGGGACAGGGGCAAAACGAGCTCCTACGAGCAGTACTTC. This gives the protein CASSVGDRGKTSSYEQYF.

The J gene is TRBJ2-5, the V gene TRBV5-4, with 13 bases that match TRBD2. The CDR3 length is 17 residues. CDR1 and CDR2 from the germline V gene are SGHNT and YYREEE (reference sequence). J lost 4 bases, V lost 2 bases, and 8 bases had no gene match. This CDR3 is CASSLGLAGAVPETQYF. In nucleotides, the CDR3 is TGTGCCAGCAGCTTAGGACTAGCGGGAGCGGTCCCAGAGACCCAGTACTTC.

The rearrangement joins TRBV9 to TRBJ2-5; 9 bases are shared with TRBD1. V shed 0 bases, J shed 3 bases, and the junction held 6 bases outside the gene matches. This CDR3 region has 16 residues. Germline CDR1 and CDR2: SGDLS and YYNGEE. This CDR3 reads CASSVETGGREETQYF. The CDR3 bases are TGTGCCAGCAGCGTAGAGACAGGGGGTAGGGAAGAGACCCAGTACTTC. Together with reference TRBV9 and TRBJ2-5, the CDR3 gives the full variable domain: DSGVTQTPKHLITATGQRVTLRCSPRSGDLSVYWYQQSLDQGLQFLIQYYNGEERAKGNILERFSAQQFPDLHSELNLSSLELGDSALYFCASSVETGGREETQYFGPGTRLLVL.

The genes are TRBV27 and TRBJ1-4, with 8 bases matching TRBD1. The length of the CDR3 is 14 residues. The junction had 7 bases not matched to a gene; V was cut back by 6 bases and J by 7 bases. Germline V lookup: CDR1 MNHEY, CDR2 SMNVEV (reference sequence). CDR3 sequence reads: CASSLDRGGEKLFF. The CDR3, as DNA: TGTGCCAGCAGCCTCGACAGGGGTGGTGAAAAACTGTTTTTT. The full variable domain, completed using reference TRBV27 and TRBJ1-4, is EAQVTQNPRYLITVTGKKLTVTCSQNMNHEYMSWYRQDPGLGLRQIYYSMNVEVTDKGDVPEGYKVSRKEKRNFPLILESPSPNQTSLYFCASSLDRGGEKLFFGSGTQLSVL.

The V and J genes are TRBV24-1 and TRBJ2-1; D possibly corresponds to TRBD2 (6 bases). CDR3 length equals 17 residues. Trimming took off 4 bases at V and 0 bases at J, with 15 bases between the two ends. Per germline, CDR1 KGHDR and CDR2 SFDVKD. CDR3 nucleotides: TGTGCCACCAGTGAACTAGCCCCAGCCGGCTCCTACAATGAGCAGTTCTTC. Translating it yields CATSELAPAGSYNEQFF.

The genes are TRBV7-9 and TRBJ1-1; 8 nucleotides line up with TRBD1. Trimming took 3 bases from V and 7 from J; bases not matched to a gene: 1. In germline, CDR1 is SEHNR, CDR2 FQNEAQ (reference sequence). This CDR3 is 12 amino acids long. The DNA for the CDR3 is TGTGCCAGCAGCTTCACAGGGGGTGAAGCTTTCTTT. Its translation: CASSFTGGEAFF. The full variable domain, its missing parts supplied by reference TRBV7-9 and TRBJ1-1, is DTGVSQNPRHKITKRGQNVTFRCDPISEHNRLYWYRQTLGQGPEFLTYFQNEAQLEKSRLLSDRFSAERPKGSFSTLEIQRTEQGDSAMYLCASSFTGGEAFFGQGTRLTVV.

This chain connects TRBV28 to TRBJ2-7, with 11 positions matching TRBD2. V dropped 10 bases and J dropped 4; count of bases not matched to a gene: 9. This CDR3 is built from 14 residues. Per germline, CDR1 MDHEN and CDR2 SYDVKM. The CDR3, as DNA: TGTGCCACCAACCCAACTAGCGGGGGTTACGAGCAGTACTTC. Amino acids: CATNPTSGGYEQYF.

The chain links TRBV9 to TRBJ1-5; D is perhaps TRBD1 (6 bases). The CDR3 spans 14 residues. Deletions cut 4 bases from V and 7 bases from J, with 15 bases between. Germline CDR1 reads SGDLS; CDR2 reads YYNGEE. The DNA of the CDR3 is TGTGCCAGCAGCCGGGGGGGGCCACGGCAGCCCCAGCATTTT. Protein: CASSRGGPRQPQHF. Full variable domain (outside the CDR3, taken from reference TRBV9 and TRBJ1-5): DSGVTQTPKHLITATGQRVTLRCSPRSGDLSVYWYQQSLDQGLQFLIQYYNGEERAKGNILERFSAQQFPDLHSELNLSSLELGDSALYFCASSRGGPRQPQHFGDGTRLSIL.

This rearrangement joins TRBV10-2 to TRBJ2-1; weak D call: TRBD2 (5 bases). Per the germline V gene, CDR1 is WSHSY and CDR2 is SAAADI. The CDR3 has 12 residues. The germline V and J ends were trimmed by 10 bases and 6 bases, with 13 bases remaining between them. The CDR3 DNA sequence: TGCGCCACCTGGAGGAGCGGCAATGAGCAGTTCTTC. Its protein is CATWRSGNEQFF.

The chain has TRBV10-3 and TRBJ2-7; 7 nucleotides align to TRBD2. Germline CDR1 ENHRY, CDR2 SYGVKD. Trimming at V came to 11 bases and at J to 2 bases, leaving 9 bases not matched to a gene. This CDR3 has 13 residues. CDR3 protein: CASGGGITYEQYF. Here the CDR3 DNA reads TGTGCCTCCGGGGGAGGGATAACCTACGAGCAGTACTTC.

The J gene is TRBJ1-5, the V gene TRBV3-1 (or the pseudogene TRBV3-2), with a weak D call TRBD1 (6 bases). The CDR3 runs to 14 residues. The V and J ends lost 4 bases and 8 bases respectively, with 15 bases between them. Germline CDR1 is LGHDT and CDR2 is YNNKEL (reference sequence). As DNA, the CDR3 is TGTGCCAGCAGCCCCTGGAGAGGGGGTGAGCCCCAGCATTTT. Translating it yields CASSPWRGGEPQHF.

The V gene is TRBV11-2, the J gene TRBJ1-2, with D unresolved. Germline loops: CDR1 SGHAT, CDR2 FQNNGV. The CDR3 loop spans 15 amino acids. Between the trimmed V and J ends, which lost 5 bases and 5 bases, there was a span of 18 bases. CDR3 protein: CASSTPMDPRYGYTF. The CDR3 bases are TGTGCCAGCAGCACCCCGATGGATCCTAGGTATGGCTACACCTTC. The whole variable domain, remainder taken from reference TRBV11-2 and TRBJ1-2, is EAGVAQSPRYKIIEKRQSVAFWCNPISGHATLYWYQQILGQGPKLLIQFQNNGVVDDSQLPKDRFSAERLKGVDSTLKIQPAKLEDSAVYLCASSTPMDPRYGYTFGSGTRLTVV.

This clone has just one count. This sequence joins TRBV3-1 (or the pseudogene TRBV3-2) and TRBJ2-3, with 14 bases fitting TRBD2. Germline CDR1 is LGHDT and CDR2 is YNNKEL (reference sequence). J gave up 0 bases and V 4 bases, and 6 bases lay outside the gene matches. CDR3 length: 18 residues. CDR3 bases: TGTGCCAGCAGCCCTGGGACTAGCGGGGGAATTAGCACAGATACGCAGTATTTT. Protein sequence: CASSPGTSGGISTDTQYF.

CDR3 nucleotide sequence: TGTGCCAGCAGTTTACCAGGGGGCGGAAACACCATATATTTT. Protein product: CASSLPGGGNTIYF. V usage is TRBV28 and J usage is TRBJ1-3, with 8 bases lining up with TRBD1. Trimming cost V 2 bases and J 4 bases; bases outside gene matches: 1. Germline CDR1 is MDHEN and CDR2 is SYDVKM. CDR3 length: 14 amino acids.